This is a list of T cell receptor beta chains from one sample in a study of identical twins. TCRdb independently ran MiXCR on the 5' RACE reads; one entry per CDR3 protein. The sample includes hundreds of thousands of distinct CDR3 sequences, 15% to 20% of them seen just once. In addition, the sample was reused for a study of T cells expressing NK-cell markers.

The sample consisted of PBMCs. The receptor set was obtained from a woman between 18 and 29 years old in good health. Each CDR3 is given with its conserved first and last residue. A D gene is named only where the DNA matches it firmly. Only part of the rows carry a size: once, few, many, or a class if the clone is expanded.

J	size	D	V	DNA	CDR3
TRBJ2-7	few	NA	TRBV20-1	TGCAGTGCTAAGGGAAGCTCCTACGAGCAGTACTTC	CSAKGSSYEQYF
TRBJ2-3	NA	TRBD2	TRBV20-1	TGCAGTGCTAGAGCCGCGGGGGGGCACGATACGCAGTATTTT	CSARAAGGHDTQYF
TRBJ1-1	few	TRBD1	TRBV5-1	TGCGCCAGCAGCTCCCCGGGACAGGGGACGATGAACACTGAAGCTTTCTTT	CASSSPGQGTMNTEAFF
TRBJ1-2	many	NA	TRBV6-5	TGTGCCAGCAGCCCCAGTCCCGGGGGCTACACCTTC	CASSPSPGGYTF
TRBJ2-3	NA	TRBD2	TRBV7-8	TGTGCCAGCAGCCTCCTGACTAGCGGGACCACAGATACGCAGTATTTT	CASSLLTSGTTDTQYF
TRBJ2-5	NA	NA	TRBV4-3	TGCGCCAGCAGCCAAGATCGCGGACTACGGTCGGCCCAGTACTTC	CASSQDRGLRSAQYF
TRBJ2-1	NA	NA	TRBV29-1	TGCAGCGCCTTTCGGCGGGGCAATGAGCAGTTCTTC	CSAFRRGNEQFF
TRBJ2-7	few	NA	TRBV20-1	TGCAGTGCTAGAGGCGATCCTTACGAGCAGTACTTC	CSARGDPYEQYF
TRBJ2-1	few	TRBD2	TRBV10-3	TGTGCCATCAGTGGCCAACTAGCGGGGGGCCCTAAAGAGCAGTTCTTC	CAISGQLAGGPKEQFF
TRBJ2-3	many	NA	TRBV27	TGTGCCAGCAGATCCACAGGGCGCGGCACAGATACGCAGTATTTT	CASRSTGRGTDTQYF